Below, 19 T cell receptor beta chains from the same sample are listed, as sequenced in a study of blood T cell repertoires in COVID-19. TCRdb's table, derived via immunoSEQ multiplex PCR, lists solely in-frame clones and lacks some. The table lists about 400,000 clones, around 92% of them singletons, with less than 2% in the top ten. Specimen: PBMCs or T cells enriched from blood (not recorded which). These receptors came from a woman in her 30s who had recovered from COVID-19.

This chain connects TRBV5-1 to TRBJ1-5; tentative D call: TRBD1 (6 bases). Trimming shortened V by 1 base and J by 6 bases, and 8 bases separated the two germline ends. Germline V gene data show CDR1 as SGHRS and CDR2 as YFSETQ. This CDR3 comprises 13 residues. In DNA, the CDR3 is TGCGCCAGCAGCTTGACAGGGCTTCAGCCCCAGCATTTT. The encoded protein is CASSLTGLQPQHF.

V usage is TRBV27 and J usage is TRBJ1-5; TRBD1 aligns across 8 bases. V was pared by 2 bases and J by 6 bases, with 6 bases of the junction left unmatched. The germline CDR1 and CDR2 sequences are MNHEY and SMNVEV (reference sequence). This CDR3 has 15 amino acids. Here the CDR3 reads CASSLRDRGGQPQHF. The CDR3 region has the DNA TGTGCCAGCAGTTTACGCGACAGGGGCGGTCAGCCCCAGCATTTT.

This clone has just one count. V usage is TRBV7-3 and J usage is TRBJ2-1; possibly TRBD1 for D (6 bases). CDR3 length equals 18 residues. V was trimmed by 6 bases and J by 0 bases, leaving 21 bases between them. CDR1 is SGHTA and CDR2 is FQGTGA in the germline V gene. The CDR3 DNA reads TGTGCCAGCAGAGCTAAGACAGGACTTAAATGCTCCTACAATGAGCAGTTCTTC. It encodes CASRAKTGLKCSYNEQFF.

This clone is a singleton in its sample. The V gene is TRBV11-2, the J gene TRBJ2-1; D perhaps matches TRBD2 (7 bases). V shed 5 bases and J shed 5 bases, with 22 bases lying between them. The CDR3 covers 17 residues. Germline V gene lookup returns CDR1 SGHAT and CDR2 FQNNGV. The chain's CDR3 is CASSPRPAGTIDNEQFF. CDR3 nucleotide sequence: TGTGCCAGCAGCCCCAGGCCAGCGGGGACAATCGACAATGAGCAGTTCTTC.

The chain joins TRBV9 to TRBJ1-3, with 10 bases that match TRBD1. The CDR3 length is 16 residues. With V trimmed by 4 bases and J by 5 bases, 9 bases remained unmatched. The V gene's germline CDR1 is SGDLS and CDR2 YYNGEE. This CDR3 reads CASSFNGQGVRNTIYF. The CDR3 region has the DNA TGTGCCAGCAGCTTCAACGGACAGGGGGTTAGAAACACCATATATTTT.

This sequence joins TRBV27 and TRBJ1-5; 7 nucleotides align to TRBD1. The V gene's germline CDR1 is MNHEY and CDR2 SMNVEV (reference sequence). The CDR3 runs 13 residues. J gave up 8 bases and V 6 bases, and 7 bases lay outside the gene matches. The CDR3 DNA is TGTGCCAGCAGCCGGGACAGAGGGGAGCCCCAGCATTTT. Translating gives CASSRDRGEPQHF.

For the CDR3, the DNA is TGCAGCGCCACGGTGGCAACTAATGAAAAACTGTTTTTT. Translated: CSATVATNEKLFF. The chain combines TRBV29-1 with TRBJ1-4; the D is unclear. This CDR3 is built from 13 residues. The V end was cut by 7 bases, the J end by 0 bases, with 9 bases between. Germline-derived CDR1 and CDR2 are SQVTM and ANQGSEA.

V usage is TRBV18 and J usage is TRBJ2-7; D is possibly TRBD1 (5 bases). The V gene lost 4 bases and the J gene lost 5 bases, with 21 bases spanning the gap. Looked up from germline, CDR1 is KGHSH and CDR2 is LQKENI. This CDR3 comprises 16 residues. The CDR3 here is CASSQTWQGLANEQYF. In DNA, the CDR3 is TGTGCCAGCTCACAAACTTGGCAGGGTTTGGCGAACGAGCAGTACTTC. The full variable domain, completed using reference TRBV18 and TRBJ2-7, is NAGVMQNPRHLVRRRGQEARLRCSPMKGHSHVYWYRQLPEEGLKFMVYLQKENIIDESGMPKERFSAEFPKEGPSILRIQQVVRGDSAAYFCASSQTWQGLANEQYFGPGTRLTVT.

The J gene is TRBJ1-1, the V gene TRBV7-9; the match to TRBD1 covers 8 bases. With V trimmed by 6 bases and J by 7 bases, 4 bases remained unmatched. Germline CDR1 is SEHNR and CDR2 is FQNEAQ (reference sequence). The CDR3 is 12 residues long. CDR3 protein: CASRQGTGEAFF. DNA for the CDR3: TGTGCCAGCAGACAGGGGACAGGTGAAGCTTTCTTT.

V and J are TRBV30 and TRBJ1-1; 9 bases are shared with TRBD1. Looked up from germline, CDR1 is GTSNPN and CDR2 is SVGIG (reference sequence). The CDR3 sequence is 12 residues long. Trimming at V came to 2 bases and at J to 11 bases, leaving 6 bases not matched to a gene. As DNA, the CDR3 is TGTGCCTGGAGTCATTGGACAGGGGTGGCTTTCTTT. Translating gives CAWSHWTGVAFF.

J is TRBJ2-4 and V is TRBV6-5, with TRBD2 matching over 9 bases. Trimming cost V 8 bases and J 8 bases; bases outside gene matches: 10. The CDR3 runs to 14 residues. Germline CDR1 and CDR2: MNHEY and SVGAGI. The CDR3 nucleotides read TGTGCCAGCTATTGGAGCGGGGGGCCGGACATTCAGTACTTC. This translates into CASYWSGGPDIQYF.

In its sample, this clone was seen a few times. V usage is TRBV6-4 and J usage is TRBJ2-1; D might be TRBD2 (6 bases). The CDR3 runs 14 residues. The V and J ends lost 6 bases and 10 bases respectively, with 19 bases between them. Germline loops: CDR1 MRHNA, CDR2 SNTAGT. CDR3 bases: TGTGCCAGCAGCCGGGACTCCAACCGGATGGAGCAGTTCTTC. Translated: CASSRDSNRMEQFF.

On this clone: The identical CDR3 is also encoded by other nucleotide sequences in the sample. The chain carries TRBV2 and TRBJ1-5; D is unclear. Trimming removed 6 bases at V and 0 bases at J, with 12 bases between. The CDR3 spans 15 residues. Germline-derived CDR1 and CDR2 are SNHLY and FYNNEI. CDR3 nucleotide sequence: TGTGCCAGCAGAGGAGGTGCATATAGCAATCAGCCCCAGCATTTT. This encodes CASRGGAYSNQPQHF.

About this clone: The limits of the CDR3 on the DNA are not certain, so only TCRdb's listed CDR3 is given. The chain combines TRBV19 with TRBJ1-1; no check of the table's D call, TRBD1, against the DNA was made. The CDR3 length is 14 residues, termini included. CDR1 LNHDA and CDR2 SQIVND come from the germline V gene (reference sequence). The CDR3 reads CASTSGQGNTEAFF.

The rearrangement joins TRBV18 to TRBJ1-5, with D possibly being TRBD1 (5 bases). The CDR3 consists of 14 residues. V dropped 3 bases and J dropped 9 bases, with 15 bases sitting between them. Germline V gene sequence: CDR1 KGHSH, CDR2 LQKENI. The CDR3, as DNA: TGTGCCAGCTCACCGGGCGGGACCCCTCGGCCCCAGCATTTT. The encoded protein is CASSPGGTPRPQHF. Full variable domain (outside the CDR3, taken from reference TRBV18 and TRBJ1-5): NAGVMQNPRHLVRRRGQEARLRCSPMKGHSHVYWYRQLPEEGLKFMVYLQKENIIDESGMPKERFSAEFPKEGPSILRIQQVVRGDSAAYFCASSPGGTPRPQHFGDGTRLSIL.

This chain uses TRBV5-1 with TRBJ1-2; weak D call: TRBD1 (5 bases). Germline lookup yields CDR1 SGHRS and CDR2 YFSETQ. Between the trimmed V and J ends, which lost 1 base and 2 bases, there was a span of 9 bases. The CDR3 loop spans 14 amino acids. The CDR3 sequence: CASSLSRANYGYTF. Written as DNA, the CDR3 is TGCGCCAGCAGCTTGTCCAGGGCCAACTATGGCTACACCTTC.

This chain joins TRBV19 and TRBJ1-4; D not resolved. Trimming took 3 bases from V and 7 from J, leaving 15 bases between them. This CDR3 is 15 amino acids long. Germline-derived CDR1 and CDR2 are LNHDA and SQIVND (reference sequence). As DNA, the CDR3 is TGTGCCAGTAGTATCGGAACGGTGAGGGTTGAAAAACTGTTTTTT. It codes for CASSIGTVRVEKLFF.

This clone was counted once. The chain has TRBV11-2 and TRBJ1-1, with D possibly being TRBD1 (5 bases). V dropped 3 bases and J dropped 5 bases, with 13 bases sitting between them. There are 14 residues in the CDR3. The V gene's germline CDR1 is SGHAT and CDR2 FQNNGV. The CDR3: CASSFATGRTEAFF. CDR3 nucleotide sequence: TGTGCCAGCAGCTTCGCCACAGGAAGGACTGAAGCTTTCTTT.

This rearrangement joins TRBV7-3 to TRBJ2-1; the D gene is possibly TRBD1 (6 bases). CDR1 and CDR2 (germline): SGHTA, FQGTGA. Trimming took 5 bases from V and 2 from J, leaving 13 bases between them. This CDR3 comprises 15 residues. As DNA, the CDR3 is TGTGCCAGCAGCCCAGACAGGTATGCCTACAATGAGCAGTTCTTC. Translating it yields CASSPDRYAYNEQFF.